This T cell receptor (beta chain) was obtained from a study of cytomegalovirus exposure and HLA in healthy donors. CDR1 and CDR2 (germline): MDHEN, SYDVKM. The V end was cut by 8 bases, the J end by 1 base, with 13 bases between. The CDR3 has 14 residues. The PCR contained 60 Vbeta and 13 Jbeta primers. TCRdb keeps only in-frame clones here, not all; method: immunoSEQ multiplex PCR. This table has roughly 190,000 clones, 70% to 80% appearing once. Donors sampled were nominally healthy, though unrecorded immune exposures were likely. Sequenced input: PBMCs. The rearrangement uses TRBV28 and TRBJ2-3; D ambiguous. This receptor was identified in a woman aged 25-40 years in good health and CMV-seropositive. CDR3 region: CASPNGQGTDTQYF. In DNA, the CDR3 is TGTGCCAGCCCGAATGGGCAGGGCACAGATACGCAGTATTTT.